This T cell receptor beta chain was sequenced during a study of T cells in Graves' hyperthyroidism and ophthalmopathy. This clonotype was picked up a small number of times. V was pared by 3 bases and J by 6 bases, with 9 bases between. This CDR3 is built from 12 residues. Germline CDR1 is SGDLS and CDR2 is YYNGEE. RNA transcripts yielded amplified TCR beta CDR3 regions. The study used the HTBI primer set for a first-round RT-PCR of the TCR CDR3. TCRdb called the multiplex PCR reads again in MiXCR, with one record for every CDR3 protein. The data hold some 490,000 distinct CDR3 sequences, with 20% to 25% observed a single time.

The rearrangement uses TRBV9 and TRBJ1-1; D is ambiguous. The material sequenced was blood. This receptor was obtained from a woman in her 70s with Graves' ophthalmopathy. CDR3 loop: CASSGMGAEAFF. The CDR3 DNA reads TGTGCCAGCAGCGGCATGGGCGCTGAAGCTTTCTTT. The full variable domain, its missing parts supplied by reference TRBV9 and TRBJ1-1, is DSGVTQTPKHLITATGQRVTLRCSPRSGDLSVYWYQQSLDQGLQFLIQYYNGEERAKGNILERFSAQQFPDLHSELNLSSLELGDSALYFCASSGMGAEAFFGQGTRLTVV.